The clone carrying this T cell receptor (beta chain) was recorded a few times. An input of about 0.5 to 1 ug of RNA was subjected to reverse transcription using random hexamers. Each CDR3 protein gets one entry after TCRdb re-called the immunoSEQ multiplex PCR reads with MiXCR. The sample lists fewer than 350,000 distinct CDR3 sequences; 75% to 85% were seen once. The record originates from a study of CD8 T cells in Susac syndrome. Trimming at V came to 5 bases and at J to 1 base, leaving 4 bases not matched to a gene. The CDR3 sequence is 14 residues long. The V gene's germline CDR1 is MDHEN and CDR2 SYDVKM.

The chain uses TRBV28 and TRBJ1-1; TRBD1 aligns across 7 bases. This TCR was sampled from a human donor with multiple sclerosis. The sequenced material came from CD8+ T cells from PBMCs. CDR3: CASSPWTGNTEAFF. Written as DNA, the CDR3 is TGTGCCAGCAGTCCCTGGACAGGGAACACTGAAGCTTTCTTT.